This T cell receptor beta chain emerged from a study of blood T cell repertoires in COVID-19. Study summary: Samples came from the United States, Italy and Spain, spanning acute and convalescent COVID-19.

Data came from immunoSEQ multiplex PCR; TCRdb stores just in-frame clones and leaves some out. Among around 60,000 clones listed, roughly 84% were seen once. V was cut by 1 base and J by 0 bases, with 13 bases left in between. Germline lookup yields CDR1 LGHNA and CDR2 YSLEER. The length of the CDR3 is 17 residues. The rearrangement uses TRBV4-3 and TRBJ1-3; no definite D call. The sequenced sample consisted of peripheral blood. The TCR was taken from a man between 70 and 80 years old with acute or convalescent COVID-19. In nucleotides, the CDR3 is TGCGCCAGCAGCCAAGGTAGAGGAGGGAGCTCTGGAAACACCATATATTTT. Protein sequence: CASSQGRGGSSGNTIYF.